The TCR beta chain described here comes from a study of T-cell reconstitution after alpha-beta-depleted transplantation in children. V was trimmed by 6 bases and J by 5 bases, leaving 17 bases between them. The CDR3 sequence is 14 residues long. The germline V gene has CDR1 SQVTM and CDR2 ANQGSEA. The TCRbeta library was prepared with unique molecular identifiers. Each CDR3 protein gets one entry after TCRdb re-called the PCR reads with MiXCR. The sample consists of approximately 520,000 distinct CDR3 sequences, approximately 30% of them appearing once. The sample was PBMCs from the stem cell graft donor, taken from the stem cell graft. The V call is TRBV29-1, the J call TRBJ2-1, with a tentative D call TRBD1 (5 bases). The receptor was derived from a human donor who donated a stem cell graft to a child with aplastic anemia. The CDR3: CSVPLQERNNEQFF. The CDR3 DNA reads TGCAGCGTCCCGCTACAGGAAAGAAACAATGAGCAGTTCTTC.